The TCR beta chain under discussion was sequenced for a study of T cell repertoires in cytomegalovirus infection. Study summary: Used in the study were CMV epitopes, some recently identified and HLA-C-restricted, others well-studied and HLA-B-restricted. CMV infection plus the matching HLA type was flagged by public TCR beta signatures. The study, taken as a whole, reports: Dominating the ex vivo response were HLA-C-restricted CMV-specific TCR beta clonotypes. There were carriers of CMV plus the relevant HLA, and cumulative public TCR beta family frequency identified them.

TCRdb reprocessed the reads with MiXCR, giving one entry per CDR3 protein. The sample lists 600,000 to 700,000 distinct CDR3 sequences; around 30% were seen once. To note about this clonotype: The antigen is undetermined.

Germline CDR1 MNHNY, CDR2 SVGAGI (reference sequence). The CDR3 contains 15 residues. Trimming took 7 bases from V and 6 from J; bases not matched to a gene: 9. Sequenced here: cultured PBMCs, sampled from culture after CMV antigen stimulation. The TCR sequence derives from a human donor in good health (CMV status not recorded). Some clones in this sample may be carry-over from other donors' samples. The chain links TRBV6-6 to TRBJ1-6, with 7 nucleotides matching TRBD1. This CDR3 is CASKTGIGTNSPLHF. The DNA for the CDR3 is TGTGCCAGCAAGACAGGGATAGGGACTAATTCACCCCTCCACTTT.